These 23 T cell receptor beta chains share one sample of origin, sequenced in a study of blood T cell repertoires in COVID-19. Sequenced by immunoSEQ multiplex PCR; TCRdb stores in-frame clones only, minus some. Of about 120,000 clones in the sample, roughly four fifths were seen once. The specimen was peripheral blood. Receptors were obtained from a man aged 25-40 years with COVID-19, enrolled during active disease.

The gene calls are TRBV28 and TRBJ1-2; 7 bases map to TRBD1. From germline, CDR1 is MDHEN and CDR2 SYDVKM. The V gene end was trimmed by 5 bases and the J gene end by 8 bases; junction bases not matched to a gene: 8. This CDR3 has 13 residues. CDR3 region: CASSQQGWEGYTF. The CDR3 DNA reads TGTGCCAGCAGTCAACAGGGGTGGGAGGGCTACACCTTC.

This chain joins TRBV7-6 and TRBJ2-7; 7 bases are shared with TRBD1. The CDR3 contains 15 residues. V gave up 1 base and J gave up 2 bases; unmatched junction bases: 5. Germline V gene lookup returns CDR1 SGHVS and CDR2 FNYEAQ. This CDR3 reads CASSLGQGRTYEQYF. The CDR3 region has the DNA TGTGCCAGCAGCTTAGGACAGGGCCGCACCTACGAGCAGTACTTC.

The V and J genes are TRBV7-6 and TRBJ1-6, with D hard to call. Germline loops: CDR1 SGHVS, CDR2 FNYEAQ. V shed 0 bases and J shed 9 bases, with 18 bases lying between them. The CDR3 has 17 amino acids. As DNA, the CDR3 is TGTGCCAGCAGCTTAGCGGGTGGTATGAACAGCCTTTCACCCCTCCACTTT. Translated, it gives CASSLAGGMNSLSPLHF.

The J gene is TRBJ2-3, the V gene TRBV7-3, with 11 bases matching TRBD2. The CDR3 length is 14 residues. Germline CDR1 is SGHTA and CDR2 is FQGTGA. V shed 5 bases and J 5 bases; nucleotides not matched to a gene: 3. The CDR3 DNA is TGTGCCAGCAGCCAGACTAGCGGGAAAGATACGCAGTATTTT. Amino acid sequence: CASSQTSGKDTQYF. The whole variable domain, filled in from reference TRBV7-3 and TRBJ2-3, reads GAGVSQTPSNKVTEKGKYVELRCDPISGHTALYWYRQSLGQGPEFLIYFQGTGAADDSGLPNDRFFAVRPEGSVSTLKIQRTERGDSAVYLCASSQTSGKDTQYFGPGTRLTVL.

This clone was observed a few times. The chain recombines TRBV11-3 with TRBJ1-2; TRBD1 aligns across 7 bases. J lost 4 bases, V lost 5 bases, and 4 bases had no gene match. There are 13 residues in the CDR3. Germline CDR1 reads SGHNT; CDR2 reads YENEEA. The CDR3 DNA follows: TGTGCCAGCAGCCCAGACAGGGTCTATGGCTACACCTTC. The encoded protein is CASSPDRVYGYTF.

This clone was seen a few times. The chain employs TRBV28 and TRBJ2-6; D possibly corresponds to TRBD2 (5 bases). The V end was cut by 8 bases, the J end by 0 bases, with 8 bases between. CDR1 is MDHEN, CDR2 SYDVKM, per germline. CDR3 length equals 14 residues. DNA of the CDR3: TGTGCCAGCTGGGCGGGCTCTGGGGCCAACGTCCTGACTTTC. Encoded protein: CASWAGSGANVLTF.

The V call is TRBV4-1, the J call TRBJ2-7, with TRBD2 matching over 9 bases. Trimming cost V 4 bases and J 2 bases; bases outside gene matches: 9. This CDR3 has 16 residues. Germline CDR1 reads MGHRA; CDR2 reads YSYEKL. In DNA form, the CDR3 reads TGCGCCAGCAGCCCACAGCGGGGGGATTTCCCCTACGAGCAGTACTTC. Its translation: CASSPQRGDFPYEQYF.

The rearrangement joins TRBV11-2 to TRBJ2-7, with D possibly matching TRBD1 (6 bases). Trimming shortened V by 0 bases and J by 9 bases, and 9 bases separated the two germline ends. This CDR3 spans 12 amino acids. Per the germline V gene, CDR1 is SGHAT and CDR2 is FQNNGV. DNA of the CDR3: TGTGCCAGCAGCTTAGAGGGGGCCGGGCAGTACTTC. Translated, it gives CASSLEGAGQYF.

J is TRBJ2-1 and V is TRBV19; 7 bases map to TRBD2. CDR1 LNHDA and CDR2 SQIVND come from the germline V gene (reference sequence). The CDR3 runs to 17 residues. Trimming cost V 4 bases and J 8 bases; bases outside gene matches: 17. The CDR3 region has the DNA TGTGCCAGTAGTAATAAGGGACCGGGACTAAAGGGCGATGAGCAGTTCTTC. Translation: CASSNKGPGLKGDEQFF.

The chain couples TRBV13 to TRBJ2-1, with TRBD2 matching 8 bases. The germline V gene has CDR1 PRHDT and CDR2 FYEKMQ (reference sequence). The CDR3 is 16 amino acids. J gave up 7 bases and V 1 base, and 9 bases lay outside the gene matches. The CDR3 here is CASSLEGSGGQNEQFF. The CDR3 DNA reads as TGTGCCAGCAGCTTAGAGGGTTCGGGAGGGCAAAATGAGCAGTTCTTC.

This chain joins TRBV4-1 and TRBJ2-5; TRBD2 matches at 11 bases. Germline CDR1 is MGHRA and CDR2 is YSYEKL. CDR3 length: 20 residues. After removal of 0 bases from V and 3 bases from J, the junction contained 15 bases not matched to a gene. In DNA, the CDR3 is TGCGCCAGCAGCCAAGAATATCTAGCGGGGGGACCAACCCGAAAAGAGACCCAGTACTTC. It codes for CASSQEYLAGGPTRKETQYF.

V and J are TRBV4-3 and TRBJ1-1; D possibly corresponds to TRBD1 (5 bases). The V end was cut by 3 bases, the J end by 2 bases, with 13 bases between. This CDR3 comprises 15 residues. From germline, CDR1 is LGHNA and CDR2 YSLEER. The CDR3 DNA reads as TGCGCCAGCAGCCAGGCCGGACAATTCAACACTGAAGCTTTCTTT. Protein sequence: CASSQAGQFNTEAFF.

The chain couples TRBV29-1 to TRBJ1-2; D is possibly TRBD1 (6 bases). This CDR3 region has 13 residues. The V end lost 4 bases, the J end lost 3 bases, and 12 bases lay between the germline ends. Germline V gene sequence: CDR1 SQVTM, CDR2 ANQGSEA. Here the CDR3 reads CSVGTAKDYGYTF. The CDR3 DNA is TGCAGCGTTGGGACAGCTAAAGACTATGGCTACACCTTC.

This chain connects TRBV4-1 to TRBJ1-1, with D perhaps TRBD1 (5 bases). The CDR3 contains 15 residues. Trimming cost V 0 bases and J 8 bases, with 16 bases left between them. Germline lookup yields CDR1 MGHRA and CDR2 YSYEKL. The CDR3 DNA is TGCGCCAGCAGCCAAGACTGGACATCTTTTGGGGAAGCTTTCTTT. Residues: CASSQDWTSFGEAFF.

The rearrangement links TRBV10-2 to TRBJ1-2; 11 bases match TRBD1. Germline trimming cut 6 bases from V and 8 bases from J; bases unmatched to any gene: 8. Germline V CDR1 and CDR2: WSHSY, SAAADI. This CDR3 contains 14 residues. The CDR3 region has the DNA TGCGCCAGCAGCAGGGACAGGGGGAAAACGGGCTACACCTTC. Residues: CASSRDRGKTGYTF.

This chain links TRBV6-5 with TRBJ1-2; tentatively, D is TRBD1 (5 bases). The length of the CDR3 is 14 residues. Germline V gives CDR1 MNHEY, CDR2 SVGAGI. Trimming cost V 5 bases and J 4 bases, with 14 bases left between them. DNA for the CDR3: TGTGCCAGCAGTCTTCGAGGCCAGGGCTATGGCTACACCTTC. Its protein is CASSLRGQGYGYTF.

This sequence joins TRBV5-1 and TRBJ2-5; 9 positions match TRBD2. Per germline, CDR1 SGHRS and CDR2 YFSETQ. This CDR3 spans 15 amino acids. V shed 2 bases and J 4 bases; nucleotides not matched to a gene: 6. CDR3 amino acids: CASSFLAGRGETQYF. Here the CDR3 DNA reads TGCGCCAGCAGCTTCCTAGCGGGAAGGGGAGAGACCCAGTACTTC.

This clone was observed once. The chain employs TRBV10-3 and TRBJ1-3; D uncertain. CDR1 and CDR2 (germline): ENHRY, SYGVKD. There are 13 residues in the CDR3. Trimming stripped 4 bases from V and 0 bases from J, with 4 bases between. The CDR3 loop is CAISAGSGNTIYF. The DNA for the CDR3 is TGTGCCATCAGTGCCGGCTCTGGAAACACCATATATTTT.

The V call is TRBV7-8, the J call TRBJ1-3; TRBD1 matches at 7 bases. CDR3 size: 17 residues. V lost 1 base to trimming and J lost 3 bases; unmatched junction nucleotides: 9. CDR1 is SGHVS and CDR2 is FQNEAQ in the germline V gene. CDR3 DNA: TGTGCCAGCAGCTTAGAATCCTGGACAGGTGGTGGAAACACCATATATTTT. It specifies CASSLESWTGGGNTIYF.

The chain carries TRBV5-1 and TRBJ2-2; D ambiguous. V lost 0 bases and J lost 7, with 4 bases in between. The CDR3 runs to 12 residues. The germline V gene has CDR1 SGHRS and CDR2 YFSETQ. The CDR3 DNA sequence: TGCGCCAGCAGCTTGGGTAGCGGGGAGCTGTTTTTT. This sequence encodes CASSLGSGELFF.

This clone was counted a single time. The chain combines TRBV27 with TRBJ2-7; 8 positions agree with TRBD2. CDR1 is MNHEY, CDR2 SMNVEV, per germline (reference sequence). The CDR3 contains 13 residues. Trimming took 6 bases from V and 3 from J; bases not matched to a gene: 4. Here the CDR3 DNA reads TGTGCCAGCAGACTAGCGGTGTACTACGAGCAGTACTTC. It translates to CASRLAVYYEQYF.

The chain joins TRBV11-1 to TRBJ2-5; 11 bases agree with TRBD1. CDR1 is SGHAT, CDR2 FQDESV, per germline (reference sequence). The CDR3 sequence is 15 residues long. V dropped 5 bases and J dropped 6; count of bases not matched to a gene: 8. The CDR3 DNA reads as TGTGCCAGCAGCAGCCGGGACAGGGGGACTAAGACCCAGTACTTC. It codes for CASSSRDRGTKTQYF.

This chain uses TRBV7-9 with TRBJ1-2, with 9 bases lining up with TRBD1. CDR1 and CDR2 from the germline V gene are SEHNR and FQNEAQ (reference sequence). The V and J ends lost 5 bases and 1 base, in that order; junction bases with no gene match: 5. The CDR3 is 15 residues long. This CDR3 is CASSGVDRGNYGYTF. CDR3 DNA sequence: TGTGCCAGCAGCGGAGTGGACAGGGGTAACTATGGCTACACCTTC.